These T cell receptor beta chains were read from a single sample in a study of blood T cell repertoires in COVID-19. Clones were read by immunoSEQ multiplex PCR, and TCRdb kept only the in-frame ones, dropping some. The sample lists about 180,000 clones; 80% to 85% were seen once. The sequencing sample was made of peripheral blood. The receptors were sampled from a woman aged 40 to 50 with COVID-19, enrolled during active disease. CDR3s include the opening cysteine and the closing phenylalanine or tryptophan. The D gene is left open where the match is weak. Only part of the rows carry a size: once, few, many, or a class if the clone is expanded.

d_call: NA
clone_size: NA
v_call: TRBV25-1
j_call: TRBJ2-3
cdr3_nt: TGTGCCAGCAGTGAACCCTCGGCTAGTACGCAGTATTTT
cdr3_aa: CASSEPSASTQYF

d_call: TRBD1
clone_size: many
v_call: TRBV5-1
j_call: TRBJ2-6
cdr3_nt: TGCGCCAGCAGCTTCCCGGGACAGGGGGCAGGTGGGGCCAACGTCCTGACTTTC
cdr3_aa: CASSFPGQGAGGANVLTF

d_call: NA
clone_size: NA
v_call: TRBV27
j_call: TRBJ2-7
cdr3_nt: TGTGCCAGCACCCCCTTCCCGCCAGTAGGGGCGGCCTACGAGCAGTACTTC
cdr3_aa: CASTPFPPVGAAYEQYF

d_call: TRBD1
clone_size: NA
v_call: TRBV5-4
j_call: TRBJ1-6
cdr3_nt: TGTGCCAGCAGCTTACCCGGGACAGGGGGGAACAATTCACCCCTCCACTTT
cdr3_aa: CASSLPGTGGNNSPLHF

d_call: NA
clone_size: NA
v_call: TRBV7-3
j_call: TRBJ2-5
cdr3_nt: TGTGCCAGCAGCTTACAGTTTGCAGAGACCCAGTACTTC
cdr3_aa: CASSLQFAETQYF

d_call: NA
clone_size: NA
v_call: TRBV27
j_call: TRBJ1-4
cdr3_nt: TGTGCCAGCAGTTCAACTCTAACGGGTGAAAAACTGTTTTTT
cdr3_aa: CASSSTLTGEKLFF

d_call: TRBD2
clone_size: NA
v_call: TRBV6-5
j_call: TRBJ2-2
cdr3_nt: TGTGCCAGCAGTTACTTCAGCGGGAGGGCCGGGGAGCTGTTTTTT
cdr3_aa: CASSYFSGRAGELFF

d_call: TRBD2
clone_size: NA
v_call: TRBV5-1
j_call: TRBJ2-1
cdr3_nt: TGCGCCAGCAGGAGCGCGGGGGAGGTGGGTGAGCAGTTCTTC
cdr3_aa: CASRSAGEVGEQFF

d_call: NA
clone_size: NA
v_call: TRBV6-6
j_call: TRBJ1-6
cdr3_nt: TGTGCCAGCAGTTATCCGGGACATTCCAATTCACCCCTCCACTTT
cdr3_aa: CASSYPGHSNSPLHF

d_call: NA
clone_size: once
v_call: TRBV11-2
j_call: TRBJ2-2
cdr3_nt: TGTGCCAGCAGCTTAGAAGCCAACAGATACACCGGGGAGCTGTTTTTT
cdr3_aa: CASSLEANRYTGELFF

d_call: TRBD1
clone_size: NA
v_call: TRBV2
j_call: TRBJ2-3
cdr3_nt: TGTGCCAGCAGTAAAGAGGGGGCCGCAGATACGCAGTATTTT
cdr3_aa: CASSKEGAADTQYF

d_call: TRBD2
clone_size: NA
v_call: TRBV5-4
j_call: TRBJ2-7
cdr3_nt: TGTGCCAGCAGCTTAAAGCGGGAGGTCTCCTACGAGCAGTACTTC
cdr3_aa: CASSLKREVSYEQYF

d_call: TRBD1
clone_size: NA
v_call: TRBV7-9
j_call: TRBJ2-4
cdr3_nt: TGTGCCAGCAGCTCGTGGGACAGGGGATTTTTGAACATTCAGTACTTC
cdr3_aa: CASSSWDRGFLNIQYF

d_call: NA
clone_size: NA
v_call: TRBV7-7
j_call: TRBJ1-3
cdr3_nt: TGTGCCAGCAGCTTAGGGCAGGGTGCTGGAAACACCATATATTTT
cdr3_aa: CASSLGQGAGNTIYF

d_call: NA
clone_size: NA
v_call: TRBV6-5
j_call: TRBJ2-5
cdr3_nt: TGTGCCAGCAGTCAGGGGCGAGAGACCCAGTACTTC
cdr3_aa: CASSQGRETQYF

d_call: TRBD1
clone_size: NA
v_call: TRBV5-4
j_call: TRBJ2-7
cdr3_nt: TGTGCCAGCACCCGGACAGGGGACGAGCAGTACTTC
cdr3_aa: CASTRTGDEQYF

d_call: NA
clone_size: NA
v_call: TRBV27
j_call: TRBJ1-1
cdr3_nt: TGTGCCAGCAGGAGGGATCTGGGGAGGGGTCTCCTGGGGACTGAAGCTTTCTTT
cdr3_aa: CASRRDLGRGLLGTEAFF

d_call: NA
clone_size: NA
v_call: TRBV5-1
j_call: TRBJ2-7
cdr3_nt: TGCGCCAGCAGCTTCCTAGCGAACTCCTACGAGCAGTACTTC
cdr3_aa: CASSFLANSYEQYF

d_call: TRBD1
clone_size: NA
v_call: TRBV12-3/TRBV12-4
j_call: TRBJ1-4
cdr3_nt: TGTGCCAGCAGGGGGACAGGCGGTGAAAAACTGTTTTTT
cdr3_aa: CASRGTGGEKLFF

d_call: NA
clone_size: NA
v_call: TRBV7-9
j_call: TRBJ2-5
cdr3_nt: TGTGCCAGCAGCTTAGTAGTGGGGGGCCAAGAGACCCAGTACTTC
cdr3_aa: CASSLVVGGQETQYF

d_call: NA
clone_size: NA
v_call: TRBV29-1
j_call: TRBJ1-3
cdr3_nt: TGCAGCGCTCTCACGGGACTTGGAAACACCATATATTTT
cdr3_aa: CSALTGLGNTIYF

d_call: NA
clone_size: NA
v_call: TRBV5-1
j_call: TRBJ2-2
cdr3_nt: TGCGCCAGCAGGTACAGGGACGGGGAGCTGTTTTTT
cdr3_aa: CASRYRDGELFF

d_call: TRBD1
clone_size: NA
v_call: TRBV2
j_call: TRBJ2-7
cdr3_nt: TGTGCCCCCAAAGCGGCAGGGGGCGCGTACGAGCAGTACTTC
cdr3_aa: CAPKAAGGAYEQYF

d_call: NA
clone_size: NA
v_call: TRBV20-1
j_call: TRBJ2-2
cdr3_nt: TGCAGTGCTAGTGCGTCTAGCGTCAACACCGGGGAGCTGTTTTTT
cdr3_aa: CSASASSVNTGELFF

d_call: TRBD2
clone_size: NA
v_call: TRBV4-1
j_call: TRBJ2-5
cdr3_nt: TGCGCCAGCAGCCAAGAGACTAGCGGGGCGGAAGAGACCCAGTACTTC
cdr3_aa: CASSQETSGAEETQYF

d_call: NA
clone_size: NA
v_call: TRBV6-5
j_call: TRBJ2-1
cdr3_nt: TGTGCCAGCACGCTTACGGGGAACAATGAGCAGTTCTTC
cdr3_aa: CASTLTGNNEQFF

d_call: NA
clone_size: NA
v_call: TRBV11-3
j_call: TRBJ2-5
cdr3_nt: TGTGCCAGCAGCTTAGGACAGCGAGAAGAGACCCAGTACTTC
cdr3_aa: CASSLGQREETQYF

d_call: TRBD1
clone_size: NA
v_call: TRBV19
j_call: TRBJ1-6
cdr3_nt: TGTGCCAGTAGCACCGGGACAGGGAGTTCACCCCTCCACTTT
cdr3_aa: CASSTGTGSSPLHF

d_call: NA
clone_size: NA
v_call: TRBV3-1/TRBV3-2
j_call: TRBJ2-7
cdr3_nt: TGTGCCAGCAGCCAAGTCCGTTCCAGTGAGCAGTACTTC
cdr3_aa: CASSQVRSSEQYF

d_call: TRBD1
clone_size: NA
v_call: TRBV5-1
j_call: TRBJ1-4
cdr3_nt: TGCGCCAGCAGCTTGGAGGGGACAGGGGTTGAAAAACTGTTTTTT
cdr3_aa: CASSLEGTGVEKLFF

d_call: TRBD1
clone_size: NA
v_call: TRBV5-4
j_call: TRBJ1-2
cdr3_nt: TGTGCCAGCAGCCCGGGACAGAACTATGGCTACACCTTC
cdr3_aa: CASSPGQNYGYTF

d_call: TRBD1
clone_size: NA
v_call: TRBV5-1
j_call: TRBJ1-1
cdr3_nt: TGCGCCAGCAGCTGGATCGGACAGGGGTCGGACACTGAAGCTTTCTTT
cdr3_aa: CASSWIGQGSDTEAFF

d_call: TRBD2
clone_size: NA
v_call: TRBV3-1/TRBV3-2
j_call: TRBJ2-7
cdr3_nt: TGTGCCAGCAGCCCTTGGACTAGCGGGAGTTACGAGCAGTACTTC
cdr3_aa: CASSPWTSGSYEQYF

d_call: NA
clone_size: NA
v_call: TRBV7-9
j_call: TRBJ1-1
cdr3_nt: TGTGCCAGCAGCTCCAAACAGGGTATTCGAGCTTTCTTT
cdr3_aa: CASSSKQGIRAFF

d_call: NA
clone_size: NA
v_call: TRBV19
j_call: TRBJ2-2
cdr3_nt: TGTGCCAGTAAGACACCTGAACACACCGGGGAGCTGTTTTTT
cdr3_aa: CASKTPEHTGELFF

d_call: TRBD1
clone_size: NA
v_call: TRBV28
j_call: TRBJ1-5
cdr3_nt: TGTGCCAGCAGGGGACAGGGCCTCAATCAGCCCCAGCATTTT
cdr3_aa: CASRGQGLNQPQHF

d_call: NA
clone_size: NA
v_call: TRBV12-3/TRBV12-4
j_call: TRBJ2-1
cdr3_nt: TGTGCCAGCAGGCGGGACTCTATCAATGAGCAGTTCTTC
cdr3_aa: CASRRDSINEQFF

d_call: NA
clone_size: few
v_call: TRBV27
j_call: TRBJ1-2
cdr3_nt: TGTGCCAGCAGTTTAGCCAGTACCATAAACTATGGCTACACCTTC
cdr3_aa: CASSLASTINYGYTF

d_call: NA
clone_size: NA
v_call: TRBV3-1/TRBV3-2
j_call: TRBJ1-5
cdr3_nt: TGTGCCAGCAGCCAAGACGATCAGCCCCAGCATTTT
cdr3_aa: CASSQDDQPQHF

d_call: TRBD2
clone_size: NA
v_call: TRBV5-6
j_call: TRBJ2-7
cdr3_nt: TGTGCCAGCAGCGCTAGCGGCTACTCCTACGAGCAGTACTTC
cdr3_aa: CASSASGYSYEQYF

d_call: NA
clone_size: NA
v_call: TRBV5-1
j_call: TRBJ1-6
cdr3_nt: TGCGCCAGCAGCTTGGATGCAGGGGCGGTAGATAATTCACCCCTCCACTTT
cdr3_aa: CASSLDAGAVDNSPLHF